This T cell receptor beta chain emerged from a study of T cell clones after liver transplantation. Regarding the study as a whole: Graft donor-reactive T cells possibly entered the graft instead of undergoing deletion.

Only a few counts were recorded for this clone. Its specificity is not known. This CDR3 has 18 amino acids. Unmatched junction bases numbered 5, after V lost 2 bases and J lost 0 bases. Per the germline V gene, CDR1 is KGHSH and CDR2 is LQKENI. Sequencing was performed with immunoSEQ multiplex PCR; in TCRdb, only in-frame clones are kept and a portion is missing. The sample yields about 58,000 clones, 70% seen once. The chain joins TRBV18 to TRBJ2-6; TRBD2 aligns across 9 bases. This sample comprised CD4+ T cells from blood, obtained at the approximately 15-month timepoint. The source is a human patient who received a liver transplant. Certain T cells may be donor cells from the graft. This chain's CDR3 is CASSPRLAVSSGANVLTF. The CDR3 DNA reads TGTGCCAGCTCACCAAGACTAGCGGTGAGCTCTGGGGCCAACGTCCTGACTTTC.